This T cell receptor (beta chain) stems from a study of T cell responses to AZD1222 COVID-19 vaccine. V shed 0 bases and J shed 4 bases, with 10 bases lying between them. CDR1 MNHEY and CDR2 SVGEGT come from the germline V gene. The CDR3 spans 14 residues. Overall study results and limits: It was only after the peak T cell response that any repertoires were sampled. Regions 160-218 and 743-854 dominated among vaccine-associated CD4 TCRs spanning spike. The donor cohort was predominantly white British with a female majority, and clonal diversity may have been underestimated. Among those given AZD1222, only five or six were seropositive at baseline.

Remarks on this clone: Antigen specificity is unknown. The sample carries other DNA sequences with the same CDR3.

Method: immunoSEQ multiplex PCR; TCRdb's copy keeps in-frame clones and lacks some. The sample lists 55,000 to 70,000 clones; 88% were seen once. The sequences come from peripheral blood, collected on day 0 of AZD1222 vaccination. V and J are TRBV6-2 or TRBV6-3 and TRBJ2-7; D ambiguous. The clonotype comes from an adult in good health. CDR3 nucleotides: TGTGCCAGCAGTTACTCGCCGAGCAGTTACGAGCAGTACTTC. As protein: CASSYSPSSYEQYF.